This TCR beta chain comes out of a study of human T cells and chemical hapten exposure. Broader study findings: DPC sensitization did not alter TCRs above 1 in 1000 frequency.

Under the authors' procedure: Ranging from about 20,000 to 750,000, TCR counts per sample had a median value of around 94,000. TCRdb called the RACE reads again in MiXCR, with one record for every CDR3 protein. For this entry, the V and J calls and clone size follow TCRdb and not the study's own pipeline. The data contain about 84,000 distinct CDR3 sequences, 9.5% to 14% of them singletons. Time point indicated: patch test 3, about 24 weeks after DPC sensitization. The sample's treatment: therapeutic diphenylcyclopropenone sensitization with weekly scalp DPC. This clonotype has at least ten counts. Its antigen is unknown. The CDR3 loop spans 14 amino acids. Unmatched junction bases numbered 4, after V lost 5 bases and J lost 3 bases. Germline assignment: CDR1 SGHVS and CDR2 FQNEAQ.

The material was whole blood, obtained in connection with sensitization to the hapten diphenylcyclopropenone (DPC). The TCR comes from a woman in her forties or fifties with alopecia areata. Some clones in this sample may be carry-over from other donors' samples. V and J are TRBV7-8 and TRBJ2-1, with 7 nucleotides matching TRBD2. Written as DNA, the CDR3 is TGTGCCAGCAGCCCGACTAGCTTCTACAATGAGCAGTTCTTC. Its protein product is CASSPTSFYNEQFF.